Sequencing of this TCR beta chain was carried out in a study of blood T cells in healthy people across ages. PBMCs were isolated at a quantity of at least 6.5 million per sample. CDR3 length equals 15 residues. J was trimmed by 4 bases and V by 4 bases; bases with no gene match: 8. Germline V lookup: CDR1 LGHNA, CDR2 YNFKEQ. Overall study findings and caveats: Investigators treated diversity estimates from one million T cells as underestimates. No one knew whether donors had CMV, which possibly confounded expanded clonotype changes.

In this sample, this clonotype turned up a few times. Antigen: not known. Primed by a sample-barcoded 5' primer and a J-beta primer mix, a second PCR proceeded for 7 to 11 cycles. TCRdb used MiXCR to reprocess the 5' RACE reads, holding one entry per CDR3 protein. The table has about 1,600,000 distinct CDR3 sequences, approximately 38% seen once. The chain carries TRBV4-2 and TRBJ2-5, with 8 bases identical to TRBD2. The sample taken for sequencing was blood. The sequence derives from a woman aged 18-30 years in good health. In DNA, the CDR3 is TGTGCCAGCAGCCGAGTACTAGCGGCAGGAGAGACCCAGTACTTC. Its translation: CASSRVLAAGETQYF.